This TCR beta chain originates from a study of control samples from healthy donors and cancer patients. Clones were sequenced by immunoSEQ multiplex PCR, and TCRdb holds only the in-frame ones, with some missing. Among fewer than 60,000 clones, 90% to 95% were seen once, and the ten largest hold nearly 2.5%. This CDR3 has 16 amino acids. The ends lost 4 bases at V and 0 bases at J; junction bases unmatched: 8. Germline V gives CDR1 SGHDT, CDR2 YYEEEE. This TCR came from a young man in good health. The specimen was blood. The rearrangement uses TRBV5-6 and TRBJ2-3, with 7 positions matching TRBD2. CDR3 loop: CASSTTPGGSTDTQYF. In DNA, the CDR3 is TGTGCCAGCAGCACCACCCCCGGGGGGAGCACAGATACGCAGTATTTT.